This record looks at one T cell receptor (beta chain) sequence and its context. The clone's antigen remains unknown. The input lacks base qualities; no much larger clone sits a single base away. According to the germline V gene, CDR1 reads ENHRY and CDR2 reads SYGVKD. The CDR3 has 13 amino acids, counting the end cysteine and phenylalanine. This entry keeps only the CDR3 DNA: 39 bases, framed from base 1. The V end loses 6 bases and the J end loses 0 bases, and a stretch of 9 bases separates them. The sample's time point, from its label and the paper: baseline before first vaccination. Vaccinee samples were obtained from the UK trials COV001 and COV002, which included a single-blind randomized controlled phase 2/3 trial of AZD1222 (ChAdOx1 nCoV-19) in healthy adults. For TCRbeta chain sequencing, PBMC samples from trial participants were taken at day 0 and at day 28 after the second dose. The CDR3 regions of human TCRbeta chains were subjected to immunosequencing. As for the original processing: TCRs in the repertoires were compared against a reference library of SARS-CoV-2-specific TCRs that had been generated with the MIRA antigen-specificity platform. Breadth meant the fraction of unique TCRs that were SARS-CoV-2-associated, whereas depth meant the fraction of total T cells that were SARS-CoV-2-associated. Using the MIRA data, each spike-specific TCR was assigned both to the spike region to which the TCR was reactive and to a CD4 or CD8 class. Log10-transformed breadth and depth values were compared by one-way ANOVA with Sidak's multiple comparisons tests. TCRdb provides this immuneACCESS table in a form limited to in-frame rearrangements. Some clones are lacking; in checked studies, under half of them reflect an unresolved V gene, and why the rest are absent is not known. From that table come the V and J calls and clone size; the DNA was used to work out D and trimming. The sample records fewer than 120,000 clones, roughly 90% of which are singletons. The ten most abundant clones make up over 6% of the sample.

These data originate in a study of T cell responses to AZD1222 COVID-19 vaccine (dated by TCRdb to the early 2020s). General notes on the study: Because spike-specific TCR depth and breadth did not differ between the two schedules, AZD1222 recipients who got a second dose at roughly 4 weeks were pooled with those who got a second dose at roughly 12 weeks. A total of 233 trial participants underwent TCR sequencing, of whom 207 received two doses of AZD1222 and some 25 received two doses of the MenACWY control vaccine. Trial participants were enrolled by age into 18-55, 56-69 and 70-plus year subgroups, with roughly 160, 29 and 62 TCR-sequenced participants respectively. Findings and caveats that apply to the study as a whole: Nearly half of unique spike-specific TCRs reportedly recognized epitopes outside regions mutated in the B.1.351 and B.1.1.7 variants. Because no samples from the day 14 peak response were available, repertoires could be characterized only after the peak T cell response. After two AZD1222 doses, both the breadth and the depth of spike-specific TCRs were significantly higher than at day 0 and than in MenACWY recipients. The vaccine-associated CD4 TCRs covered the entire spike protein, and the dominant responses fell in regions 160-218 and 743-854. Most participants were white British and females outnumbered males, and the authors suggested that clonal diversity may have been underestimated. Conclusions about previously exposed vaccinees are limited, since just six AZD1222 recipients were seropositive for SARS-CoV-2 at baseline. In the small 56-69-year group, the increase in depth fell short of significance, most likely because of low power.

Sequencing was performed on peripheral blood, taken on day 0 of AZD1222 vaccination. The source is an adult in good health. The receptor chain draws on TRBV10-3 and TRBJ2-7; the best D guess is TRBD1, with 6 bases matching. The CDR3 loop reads CAISRTDSYEQYF. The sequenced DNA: TGTGCCATCAGCCGGACAGACTCCTACGAGCAGTACTTC.